These T cell receptor beta chains were read from a single sample in a study of shared clonotypes between healthy human individuals. The data were produced by immunoSEQ multiplex PCR, yet TCRdb's version contains in-frame clones alone and is incomplete. The sample records some 2 million clones, approximately 95% being singletons. Specimen: naive CD8+ T cells sorted from blood. The receptors were gathered from a man aged 18 to 30 in good health. The CDR3 runs from the conserved cysteine through the conserved F or W. A D gene is named only where the DNA matches it firmly. The size field is filled for only some rows; it gives once, few, many or a size class.

clone size: .; J gene: TRBJ2-1; D gene: TRBD2; V gene: TRBV27; CDR3 DNA: TGTGCCAGCAGTTTAACAGGGACTAGCGGATACAATGAGCAGTTCTTC; CDR3 protein: CASSLTGTSGYNEQFF
clone size: .; J gene: TRBJ2-1; D gene: .; V gene: TRBV9; CDR3 DNA: TGTGCCAGCAGCGTAGCTACCGGTGAGCAGTTCTTC; CDR3 protein: CASSVATGEQFF
clone size: .; J gene: TRBJ1-5; D gene: .; V gene: TRBV6-1; CDR3 DNA: TGTGCCAGCAGCGAAGATAGTTTATGGTGGCAGCCCCAGCATTTT; CDR3 protein: CASSEDSLWWQPQHF
clone size: .; J gene: TRBJ2-7; D gene: .; V gene: TRBV9; CDR3 DNA: TGTGCCAGCAGCGCGACTCCGGCCTACGAGCAGTACTTC; CDR3 protein: CASSATPAYEQYF
clone size: .; J gene: TRBJ2-3; D gene: .; V gene: TRBV7-9; CDR3 DNA: TGTGCCAGCAGCCCCTGGACAGACCTTACAGATACGCAGTATTTT; CDR3 protein: CASSPWTDLTDTQYF
clone size: .; J gene: TRBJ2-3; D gene: .; V gene: TRBV4-1; CDR3 DNA: TGCGCCAGCAGCTCAACGATTAGCACAGATACGCAGTATTTT; CDR3 protein: CASSSTISTDTQYF
clone size: .; J gene: TRBJ2-7; D gene: TRBD1; V gene: TRBV18; CDR3 DNA: TGTGCCAGCTCACCGAGGGAAGGGACAGGGTACCACGAGCAGTACTTC; CDR3 protein: CASSPREGTGYHEQYF
clone size: .; J gene: TRBJ2-7; D gene: .; V gene: TRBV11-2; CDR3 DNA: TGTGCCAGCAGCTTAGACCCGGGGGCTACCTACGAGCAGTACTTC; CDR3 protein: CASSLDPGATYEQYF
clone size: .; J gene: TRBJ2-1; D gene: .; V gene: TRBV4-3; CDR3 DNA: TGCGCCAGCAGCCAAGATTTCTCCTACAATGAGCAGTTCTTC; CDR3 protein: CASSQDFSYNEQFF
clone size: .; J gene: TRBJ1-2; D gene: .; V gene: TRBV28; CDR3 DNA: TGTGCCAGCAGTTTAGAGGGCATTTGGACAGCGTACGGCTACACCTTC; CDR3 protein: CASSLEGIWTAYGYTF
clone size: .; J gene: TRBJ2-1; D gene: TRBD2; V gene: TRBV2; CDR3 DNA: TGTGCCAGCAACCCCGGAGCGGGAGGCAAGTACAATGAGCAGTTCTTC; CDR3 protein: CASNPGAGGKYNEQFF
clone size: .; J gene: TRBJ1-1; D gene: TRBD1; V gene: TRBV5-1; CDR3 DNA: TGCGCCAGCAGCGAGGGGACAGCTCTTAACACTGAAGCTTTCTTT; CDR3 protein: CASSEGTALNTEAFF
clone size: .; J gene: TRBJ2-3; D gene: .; V gene: TRBV27; CDR3 DNA: TGTGCCAGCGGAGGGTCTGCAGCCACGCAGTATTTT; CDR3 protein: CASGGSAATQYF
clone size: .; J gene: TRBJ2-2; D gene: .; V gene: TRBV5-6; CDR3 DNA: TGTGCCAGCAGCTTGGAGGGAGGGGGAACCGGGGAGCTGTTTTTT; CDR3 protein: CASSLEGGGTGELFF
clone size: .; J gene: TRBJ2-3; D gene: .; V gene: TRBV6-1; CDR3 DNA: TGTGCCAGCAGTGAAGCGCTTTGGCGACAGACAGATACGCAGTATTTT; CDR3 protein: CASSEALWRQTDTQYF
clone size: .; J gene: TRBJ2-1; D gene: .; V gene: TRBV27; CDR3 DNA: TGTGCCAGCAGTTTATCATCGGGAGACTTTCCAGCCTCCTACAATGAGCAGTTCTTC; CDR3 protein: CASSLSSGDFPASYNEQFF
clone size: .; J gene: TRBJ1-1; D gene: TRBD1; V gene: TRBV5-5; CDR3 DNA: TGTGCCAGCAGCTCAACAGGGGGGTACACTGAAGCTTTCTTT; CDR3 protein: CASSSTGGYTEAFF
clone size: once; J gene: TRBJ2-1; D gene: TRBD2; V gene: TRBV5-6; CDR3 DNA: TGTGCCAGCAGCTTGGGAACTAGCGGCTACAATGAGCAGTTCTTC; CDR3 protein: CASSLGTSGYNEQFF
clone size: few; J gene: TRBJ2-7; D gene: TRBD2; V gene: TRBV27; CDR3 DNA: TGTGCCAGCAGGGGACGACTAGCGGGGATGAGCGAGCAGTACTTC; CDR3 protein: CASRGRLAGMSEQYF
clone size: .; J gene: TRBJ2-1; D gene: TRBD2; V gene: TRBV10-2; CDR3 DNA: TGCGCCAGCAGTGCCCTAGCGGGCAATGAGCAGTTCTTC; CDR3 protein: CASSALAGNEQFF
clone size: .; J gene: TRBJ2-7; D gene: .; V gene: TRBV6-1; CDR3 DNA: TGTGCCAGCAGTGAATGGGGGGACGGATACTCCTACGAGCAGTACTTC; CDR3 protein: CASSEWGDGYSYEQYF
clone size: .; J gene: TRBJ2-1; D gene: TRBD2; V gene: TRBV29-1; CDR3 DNA: TGCAGCGTTGAACCCCTAGCGGGGGGGGACACCTACAATGAGCAGTTCTTC; CDR3 protein: CSVEPLAGGDTYNEQFF
clone size: .; J gene: TRBJ2-2; D gene: .; V gene: TRBV6-6; CDR3 DNA: TGTGCCAGCAGTTATTCGGGCCTCTCGGGGACCGGGGAGCTGTTTTTT; CDR3 protein: CASSYSGLSGTGELFF
clone size: few; J gene: TRBJ1-1; D gene: .; V gene: TRBV6-1; CDR3 DNA: TGTGCCAGCAGTGAAGGGGGGGAGAACACTGAAGCTTTCTTT; CDR3 protein: CASSEGGENTEAFF
clone size: .; J gene: TRBJ2-7; D gene: TRBD1; V gene: TRBV6-1; CDR3 DNA: TGTGCCAGCAGTGATTTAGGGACAGACTACGAGCAGTACTTC; CDR3 protein: CASSDLGTDYEQYF
clone size: .; J gene: TRBJ1-2; D gene: TRBD1; V gene: TRBV9; CDR3 DNA: TGTGCCAGCAGCAAACAGGGGGCTAACTATGGCTACACCTTC; CDR3 protein: CASSKQGANYGYTF
clone size: once; J gene: TRBJ2-7; D gene: .; V gene: TRBV6-5; CDR3 DNA: TGTGCCAGCAGTTGGGGCAGGGGCTACGAGCAGTACTTC; CDR3 protein: CASSWGRGYEQYF
clone size: .; J gene: TRBJ2-7; D gene: .; V gene: TRBV7-9; CDR3 DNA: TGTGCCAGCAGCTTAGACGCCAACTACTACGAGCAGTACTTC; CDR3 protein: CASSLDANYYEQYF
clone size: .; J gene: TRBJ1-2; D gene: TRBD1; V gene: TRBV10-3; CDR3 DNA: TGTGCCATCAGTGAGCGACAGGGGGTGAACTATGGCTACACCTTC; CDR3 protein: CAISERQGVNYGYTF
clone size: .; J gene: TRBJ1-1; D gene: .; V gene: TRBV27; CDR3 DNA: TGTGCCAGCAGTAGCGGGTTCACTGAAGCTTTCTTT; CDR3 protein: CASSSGFTEAFF
clone size: .; J gene: TRBJ2-2; D gene: TRBD2; V gene: TRBV18; CDR3 DNA: TGTGCCAGCTCACCACCGGGACTAGCGGGGACCGGGGAGCTGTTTTTT; CDR3 protein: CASSPPGLAGTGELFF
clone size: .; J gene: TRBJ1-1; D gene: .; V gene: TRBV25-1; CDR3 DNA: TGTGCCAGCAGTGATTTGTATGCTGAAGCTTTCTTT; CDR3 protein: CASSDLYAEAFF
clone size: once; J gene: TRBJ2-5; D gene: TRBD1; V gene: TRBV7-2; CDR3 DNA: TGTGCCAGCAGCCCCCGGGACAGTCGACAAGAGACCCAGTACTTC; CDR3 protein: CASSPRDSRQETQYF
clone size: .; J gene: TRBJ1-3; D gene: .; V gene: TRBV7-9; CDR3 DNA: TGTGCCAGCAGCCCCCGATTGGTTAGGGGGAGCCCTGGAAACACCATATATTTT; CDR3 protein: CASSPRLVRGSPGNTIYF
clone size: .; J gene: TRBJ2-7; D gene: .; V gene: TRBV6-1; CDR3 DNA: TGTGCCAGCAGTGCGGGACAAAACTACGAGCAGTACTTC; CDR3 protein: CASSAGQNYEQYF
clone size: .; J gene: TRBJ2-2; D gene: .; V gene: TRBV5-4; CDR3 DNA: TGTGCCAGCAGCATCGGACTCAACACCGGGGAGCTGTTTTTT; CDR3 protein: CASSIGLNTGELFF
clone size: .; J gene: TRBJ2-7; D gene: .; V gene: TRBV9; CDR3 DNA: TGTGCCAGCAGCGTAGGACAGAACTACGAGCAGTACTTC; CDR3 protein: CASSVGQNYEQYF
clone size: .; J gene: TRBJ2-1; D gene: TRBD2; V gene: TRBV7-2; CDR3 DNA: TGTGCCAGCAGATTAGGGGCAGCGGGAGAGGAGAATGAGCAGTTCTTC; CDR3 protein: CASRLGAAGEENEQFF
clone size: .; J gene: TRBJ2-7; D gene: TRBD1; V gene: TRBV7-8; CDR3 DNA: TGTGCCAGCAGCCAGACAGGGGCCTACGAGCAGTACTTC; CDR3 protein: CASSQTGAYEQYF
clone size: .; J gene: TRBJ2-7; D gene: TRBD2; V gene: TRBV28; CDR3 DNA: TGTGCCAGCAGTTTAAGACGGGAGGCGCCCTACGAGCAGTACTTC; CDR3 protein: CASSLRREAPYEQYF
clone size: .; J gene: TRBJ1-2; D gene: TRBD1; V gene: TRBV13; CDR3 DNA: TGTGCCAGCAGCTTTACAGGGGGCCTTAACTATGGCTACACCTTC; CDR3 protein: CASSFTGGLNYGYTF
clone size: .; J gene: TRBJ1-3; D gene: TRBD1; V gene: TRBV5-1; CDR3 DNA: TGCGCCAGCAGCTTGGAGGGACAGGTTGTTCCTGGAAACACCATATATTTT; CDR3 protein: CASSLEGQVVPGNTIYF
clone size: .; J gene: TRBJ1-5; D gene: .; V gene: TRBV13; CDR3 DNA: TGTGCCAGCAGCTCCAGGGGTTTTAATCAGCCCCAGCATTTT; CDR3 protein: CASSSRGFNQPQHF
clone size: .; J gene: TRBJ2-3; D gene: .; V gene: TRBV30; CDR3 DNA: TGTGCCTGGAGTACGGGGGCGCTATCAGATACGCAGTATTTT; CDR3 protein: CAWSTGALSDTQYF
clone size: .; J gene: TRBJ1-2; D gene: .; V gene: TRBV19; CDR3 DNA: TGTGCCAGTAGCCCCGGCGGTGGCTATGGCTACACCTTC; CDR3 protein: CASSPGGGYGYTF
clone size: .; J gene: TRBJ1-2; D gene: .; V gene: TRBV13; CDR3 DNA: TGTGCCAGCAGCTTATCAACAGGGTTTAACTATGGCTACACCTTC; CDR3 protein: CASSLSTGFNYGYTF
clone size: .; J gene: TRBJ1-3; D gene: .; V gene: TRBV6-1; CDR3 DNA: TGTGCCAGCACCGCCTGGGGGATTGAAAACACCATATATTTT; CDR3 protein: CASTAWGIENTIYF
clone size: once; J gene: TRBJ2-2; D gene: TRBD1; V gene: TRBV6-5; CDR3 DNA: TGTGCCAGCAGTTATGTCGTGGACAGGGTCCCCGGGGAGCTGTTTTTT; CDR3 protein: CASSYVVDRVPGELFF
clone size: .; J gene: TRBJ2-1; D gene: .; V gene: TRBV29-1; CDR3 DNA: TGCAGCGTTGAATTAGGGGGAATGGGTTCTAATGAGCAGTTCTTC; CDR3 protein: CSVELGGMGSNEQFF
clone size: .; J gene: TRBJ1-5; D gene: .; V gene: TRBV28; CDR3 DNA: TGTGCCAGCAGTCCCTGGACAGAAGGGACCCATCAGCCCCAGCATTTT; CDR3 protein: CASSPWTEGTHQPQHF
clone size: once; J gene: TRBJ2-3; D gene: TRBD1; V gene: TRBV27; CDR3 DNA: TGTGCCAGCAGTTTCCTGGGACAGGGAATCGTAGATACGCAGTATTTT; CDR3 protein: CASSFLGQGIVDTQYF